This T cell receptor (beta chain) was profiled in a study of shared clonotypes between healthy human individuals. Germline values: CDR1 SGDLS, CDR2 YYNGEE. Trimming shortened V by 4 bases and J by 0 bases, and 8 bases separated the two germline ends. The CDR3 length is 13 residues. Study results and limitations: The study found approximately 5% of naive CD4 clonotypes shared across a few donors.

This clone was seen a few times. Antigen specificity is unknown. Additional DNA sequences in this sample encode the identical CDR3. CD45RO-negative, CCR7-positively selected cells formed the naive CD8 fraction, excluding terminally differentiated effector memory CD45RA+ cells. Method: immunoSEQ multiplex PCR; TCRdb's copy keeps in-frame clones and lacks some. The table has hundreds of thousands of clones, 85% to 95% seen once. This TCR was recovered from a man aged 30-40 years in good health. The chain employs TRBV9 and TRBJ2-7, with a weak D call TRBD2 (5 bases). Sequenced material: naive CD8+ T cells sorted from blood. DNA for the CDR3: TGTGCCAGCAGCTCCGGACTCTCCTACGAGCAGTACTTC. Protein: CASSSGLSYEQYF.